These 14 T cell receptor beta chains originate from one sample sequenced in a study of cytomegalovirus exposure and HLA in healthy donors. TCRdb's table, derived via immunoSEQ multiplex PCR, lists solely in-frame clones and lacks some. The table has about 58,000 clones, 90% seen once. The sample taken for sequencing was PBMCs. These receptors came from a man in his late teens or twenties in good health and CMV-seronegative.

V is TRBV5-4 and J is TRBJ2-7, with 9 positions matching TRBD2. CDR1 is SGHNT, CDR2 YYREEE, per germline (reference sequence). The CDR3 runs 15 residues. Unmatched junction bases numbered 7, after V lost 0 bases and J lost 6 bases. CDR3 nucleotides: TGTGCCAGCAGCTTGGGGCTAGCGGGGCAGAGCGAGCAGTACTTC. Translated, it gives CASSLGLAGQSEQYF.

The chain links TRBV4-1 to TRBJ2-5; 11 nucleotides align to TRBD1. Per the germline V gene, CDR1 is MGHRA and CDR2 is YSYEKL. The V segment lost 4 bases and the J segment 3 bases; nucleotides outside the gene matches: 4. CDR3 length: 15 amino acids. DNA of the CDR3: TGCGCCAGCAGCCCATGGACAGGGGGCGAAGAGACCCAGTACTTC. This gives the protein CASSPWTGGEETQYF.

The genes are TRBV2 and TRBJ2-7; TRBD2 matches at 10 bases. V dropped 0 bases and J dropped 6; count of bases not matched to a gene: 8. Germline V gene data show CDR1 as SNHLY and CDR2 as FYNNEI. This CDR3 comprises 16 residues. CDR3 DNA sequence: TGTGCCAGCAGTGAAGCAAGTCTAGCGGGAGCGGTCGAGCAGTACTTC. Translated: CASSEASLAGAVEQYF.

This chain joins TRBV25-1 and TRBJ2-7, with 16 bases lining up with TRBD2. Germline CDR1 and CDR2: MGHDK and SYGVNS. V dropped 4 bases and J dropped 2; count of bases not matched to a gene: 5. CDR3 length: 17 amino acids. The CDR3 nucleotides read TGTGCCAGCAGTGCCAAAGGGACTAGCGGGGGGGCCTACGAGCAGTACTTC. Residues: CASSAKGTSGGAYEQYF.

The chain carries TRBV14 and TRBJ2-1; a weak D match, TRBD2 (5 bases). This CDR3 is 14 amino acids long. The germline V and J ends were trimmed by 1 base and 3 bases, with 7 bases remaining between them. The germline CDR1 and CDR2 sequences are SGHDN and FVKESK. The CDR3 here is CASSQGTFYNEQFF. The CDR3 region has the DNA TGTGCCAGCAGCCAAGGGACTTTCTACAATGAGCAGTTCTTC.

The V call is TRBV27, the J call TRBJ1-2; D is perhaps TRBD1 (5 bases). The CDR3 sequence is 14 residues long. Germline V lookup: CDR1 MNHEY, CDR2 SMNVEV (reference sequence). Trimming shortened V by 5 bases and J by 4 bases, and 14 bases separated the two germline ends. The CDR3 reads CASSLQQVGYGYTF. DNA for the CDR3: TGTGCCAGCAGTCTCCAACAGGTTGGCTATGGCTACACCTTC.

This clone was seen a single time. This rearrangement joins TRBV7-6 to TRBJ2-1, with TRBD2 identical over 8 bases. The V segment lost 2 bases and the J segment 0 bases; nucleotides outside the gene matches: 3. Germline loops: CDR1 SGHVS, CDR2 FNYEAQ. The CDR3 covers 16 residues. Written as DNA, the CDR3 is TGTGCCAGCAGCTTACTAGCGGGTAGCTCCTACAATGAGCAGTTCTTC. This encodes CASSLLAGSSYNEQFF.

This rearrangement joins TRBV12-2 to TRBJ2-3; the table calls TRBD2, which could not be checked here. TRBV12-2 is a known pseudogene. The CDR3 totals 17 residues. For the CDR3, the DNA is TGTGCAAGTCGCTTAATTCCTAGCGGGGTTAGCACAGATACGCAGTATTTT. It yields the protein CASRLIPSGVSTDTQYF.

As for this clone: An end of the junction differs from the germline gene, which may be a read error. This chain joins TRBV28 and TRBJ2-7, with TRBD1 matching 9 bases. The length of the CDR3 is 13 residues. CDR1 is MDHEN, CDR2 SYDVKM, per germline. The CDR3 sequence is CASSATGRDRDSF. DNA for the CDR3: TGTGCCAGCAGTGCCACGGGCCGGGACAGGGACTCCTTC.

This rearrangement joins TRBV28 to TRBJ2-5, with D possibly being TRBD1 (6 bases). This CDR3 is 13 amino acids long. The V gene's germline CDR1 is MDHEN and CDR2 SYDVKM. V lost 5 bases, J lost 3 bases, and 10 bases lay in between. CDR3 loop: CASSPRDKETQYF. The CDR3 DNA follows: TGTGCCAGCAGTCCAAGGGACAAAGAGACCCAGTACTTC.

The chain links TRBV28 to TRBJ2-7; 7 bases line up with TRBD1. V was clipped by 8 bases and J by 7 bases; unmatched bases: 17. Looked up from germline, CDR1 is MDHEN and CDR2 is SYDVKM. This CDR3 region has 15 residues. The CDR3 DNA reads TGTGCCAGCTCAGTTTCCCGACAGGGAGTGAAGGAGCAGTACTTC. The encoded protein is CASSVSRQGVKEQYF.

The chain joins TRBV30 to TRBJ2-2, with 9 bases matching TRBD2. Trimming removed 1 base from V and 4 bases from J; junction bases left unmatched: 4. The CDR3 sequence is 15 residues long. Germline CDR1 reads GTSNPN; CDR2 reads SVGIG (reference sequence). CDR3 nucleotide sequence: TGTGCCTGGAGTGGGCTAGCGGGGACCACCGGGGAGCTGTTTTTT. Its protein product is CAWSGLAGTTGELFF. The full variable domain, completed using reference TRBV30 and TRBJ2-2, is SQTIHQWPATLVQPVGSPLSLECTVEGTSNPNLYWYRQAAGRGLQLLFYSVGIGQISSEVPQNLSASRPQDRQFILSSKKLLLSDSGFYLCAWSGLAGTTGELFFGEGSRLTVL.

This clone is a singleton in its sample. This chain connects TRBV6-5 to TRBJ1-2; D is ambiguous. The germline V gene has CDR1 MNHEY and CDR2 SVGAGI. The CDR3 is 14 residues long. V shed 0 bases and J shed 7 bases, with 12 bases lying between them. The CDR3 DNA reads as TGTGCCAGCAGTTACTCTTCGGGGTCGGCTGGCTACACCTTC. It codes for CASSYSSGSAGYTF.

The V call is TRBV5-1, the J call TRBJ2-6; tentative D call: TRBD1 (5 bases). Germline V gene sequence: CDR1 SGHRS, CDR2 YFSETQ. Trimming left V 1 base short and J 0 bases short, with 17 bases between. This CDR3 is built from 19 residues. The CDR3 DNA follows: TGCGCCAGCAGCTTGACCAACAGGTTTTCGCTCTCTGGGGCCAACGTCCTGACTTTC. Protein sequence: CASSLTNRFSLSGANVLTF.